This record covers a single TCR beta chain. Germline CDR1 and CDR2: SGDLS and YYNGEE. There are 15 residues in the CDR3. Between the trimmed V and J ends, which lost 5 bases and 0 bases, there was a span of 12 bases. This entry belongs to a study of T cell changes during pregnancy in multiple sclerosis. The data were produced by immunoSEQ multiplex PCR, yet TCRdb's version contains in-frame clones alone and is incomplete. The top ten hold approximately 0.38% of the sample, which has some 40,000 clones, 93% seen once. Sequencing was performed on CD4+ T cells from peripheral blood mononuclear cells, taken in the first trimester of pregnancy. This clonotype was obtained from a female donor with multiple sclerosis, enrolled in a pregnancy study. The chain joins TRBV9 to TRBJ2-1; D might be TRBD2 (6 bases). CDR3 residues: CASSASVSSYNEQFF. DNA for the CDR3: TGTGCCAGCAGTGCTAGCGTAAGCTCCTACAATGAGCAGTTCTTC. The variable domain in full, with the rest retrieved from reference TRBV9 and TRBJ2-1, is DSGVTQTPKHLITATGQRVTLRCSPRSGDLSVYWYQQSLDQGLQFLIQYYNGEERAKGNILERFSAQQFPDLHSELNLSSLELGDSALYFCASSASVSSYNEQFFGPGTRLTVL.